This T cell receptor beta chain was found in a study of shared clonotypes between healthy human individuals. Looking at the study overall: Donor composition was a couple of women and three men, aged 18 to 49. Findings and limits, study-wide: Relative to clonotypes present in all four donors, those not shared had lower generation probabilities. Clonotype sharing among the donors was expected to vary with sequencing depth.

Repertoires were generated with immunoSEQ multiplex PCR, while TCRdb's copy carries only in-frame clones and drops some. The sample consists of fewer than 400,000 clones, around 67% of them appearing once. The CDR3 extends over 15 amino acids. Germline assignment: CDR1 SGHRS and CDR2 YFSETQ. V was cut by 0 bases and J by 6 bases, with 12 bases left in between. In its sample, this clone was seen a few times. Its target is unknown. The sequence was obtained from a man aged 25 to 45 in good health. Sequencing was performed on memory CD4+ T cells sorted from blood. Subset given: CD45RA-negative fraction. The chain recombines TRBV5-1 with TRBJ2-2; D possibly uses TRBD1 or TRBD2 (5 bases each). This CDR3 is CASSLGWDGSGELFF. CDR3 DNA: TGCGCCAGCAGCTTGGGGTGGGACGGATCCGGGGAGCTGTTTTTT.